A single sample gave rise to the 28 T cell receptor beta chains below, sequenced in a study of blood T cells in healthy people across ages. A second PCR of roughly 7 to 11 cycles used a sample-barcoded 5' primer and a J-beta primer mix. TCRdb re-called the 5' RACE reads with MiXCR, one entry per CDR3 protein. The sample consists of about 580,000 distinct CDR3 sequences, around 48% of them appearing once. The sequencing sample was made of blood. These receptors were obtained from a man older than 75 in good health.

The chain has TRBV7-2 and TRBJ1-6; tentative D call: TRBD1 (6 bases). V gave up 0 bases and J gave up 0 bases, with 12 bases separating them. Germline V lookup: CDR1 SGHTA, CDR2 FQGNSA. CDR3 size: 18 residues. For the CDR3, the DNA is TGTGCCAGCAGCTTAGCGGGGGCCAGGAACTCCTATAATTCACCCCTCCACTTT. Protein product: CASSLAGARNSYNSPLHF.

This clonotype was picked up one time. The chain uses TRBV21-1 and TRBJ1-5. TRBV21-1 is recorded as a pseudogene. The CDR3 runs 12 residues. In nucleotides, the CDR3 is TGTGCCAGCAGCAAGAATTACCAGCCCCAGCATTTT. Its translation is CASSKNYQPQHF.

The chain couples TRBV24-1 to TRBJ2-1, with TRBD2 identical over 8 bases. The last part of the DNA fits TRBJ2-7 better; the J call may be wrong. The germline CDR1 and CDR2 sequences are KGHDR and SFDVKD. This CDR3 has 16 amino acids. The chain's CDR3 is CATSDASGSTYNEQYF. As DNA, the CDR3 is TGTGCCACCAGTGATGCCAGCGGGAGTACCTACAATGAGCAGTACTTC.

The chain links TRBV12-3 or TRBV12-4 to TRBJ2-1; D gene uncertain. The length of the CDR3 is 12 residues. V lost 6 bases and J 9 bases, leaving 12 bases between the germline ends. The CDR3 DNA follows: TGTGCCAGCAGCCCCGGGCGTAGTGAGCAGTTCTTC. This gives the protein CASSPGRSEQFF.

The genes are TRBV20-1 and TRBJ2-1, with D unclear. The germline V gene has CDR1 DFQATT and CDR2 SNEGSKA (reference sequence). Trimming took off 5 bases at V and 1 base at J, with 15 bases between the two ends. The CDR3 is 15 amino acids. CDR3 in amino acids: CSAPVGALSYNEQFF. CDR3 nucleotide sequence: TGCAGTGCTCCTGTAGGAGCGCTATCCTACAATGAGCAGTTCTTC.

The DNA of the CDR3 is TGTGCCAGCAGTTGGGCAGGCTCCGCGACCCAGTACTTC. Protein product: CASSWAGSATQYF. The chain recombines TRBV12-3 or TRBV12-4 with TRBJ2-5; unclear D gene. The CDR3 consists of 13 residues. V was shortened by 4 bases and J by 7 bases, with 13 bases between the two germline ends.

The chain couples TRBV18 to TRBJ2-7, with 9 bases that match TRBD1. Germline V gene lookup returns CDR1 KGHSH and CDR2 LQKENI. The V segment lost 3 bases and the J segment 4 bases; nucleotides outside the gene matches: 4. The CDR3 contains 14 residues. This chain's CDR3 is CASSPSGQGYEQYF. The CDR3, as DNA: TGTGCCAGCTCACCGTCCGGACAGGGGTACGAGCAGTACTTC.

V and J are TRBV28 and TRBJ2-5; 11 bases are a match to TRBD2. From germline, CDR1 is MDHEN and CDR2 SYDVKM. The CDR3 has 15 amino acids. The V gene end was trimmed by 4 bases and the J gene end by 2 bases; junction bases not matched to a gene: 3. CDR3 bases: TGTGCCAGCAGTTGGGGACTAGCGGATCAAGAGACCCAGTACTTC. Translated, it gives CASSWGLADQETQYF.

In this sample, this clonotype turned up a few times. The chain links TRBV20-1 to TRBJ2-3; D is undetermined. Germline V gene lookup returns CDR1 DFQATT and CDR2 SNEGSKA (reference sequence). The CDR3 runs to 16 residues. Trimming shortened V by 4 bases and J by 6 bases, and 23 bases separated the two germline ends. The CDR3: CSATRLVAGVGDTQYF. In DNA, the CDR3 is TGCAGTGCTACCAGGCTCGTGGCAGGCGTTGGGGATACGCAGTATTTT.

This clonotype was picked up a small number of times. This chain connects TRBV7-9 to TRBJ2-1; D is undetermined. The CDR3 covers 12 residues. The V end was cut by 1 base, the J end by 8 bases, with 6 bases between. Germline V gene data show CDR1 as SEHNR and CDR2 as FQNEAQ (reference sequence). CDR3 sequence reads: CASSLEVYEQFF. The DNA of the CDR3 is TGTGCCAGCAGCTTAGAAGTCTATGAGCAGTTCTTC.

The chain links TRBV4-2 to TRBJ2-7; no clear D. Trimming stripped 1 base from V and 6 bases from J, with 10 bases between. Germline lookup yields CDR1 LGHNA and CDR2 YNFKEQ. The CDR3 has 13 residues. This CDR3 is CASSQASLPEQYF. The CDR3 DNA reads TGTGCCAGCAGCCAAGCCTCCCTCCCCGAGCAGTACTTC.

The count of this clonotype is one. This sequence joins TRBV6-5 and TRBJ1-1; TRBD1 matches 8 bases. The germline CDR1 and CDR2 sequences are MNHEY and SVGAGI. There are 14 residues in the CDR3. V trimming: 6 bases; J trimming: 11 bases; junction bases outside the gene matches: 14. This CDR3 is CASRIRDRLGEAFF. The CDR3 nucleotides read TGTGCCAGCAGGATCCGGGACAGGTTAGGCGAGGCTTTCTTT.

This chain joins TRBV20-1 and TRBJ2-7, with 7 bases identical to TRBD1. The CDR3 loop spans 15 amino acids. From germline, CDR1 is DFQATT and CDR2 SNEGSKA (reference sequence). V was pared by 0 bases and J by 0 bases, with 5 bases of the junction left unmatched. As DNA, the CDR3 is TGCAGTGCTAGAGATCGACAGGGCCGCTCCTACGAGCAGTACTTC. Translation: CSARDRQGRSYEQYF.

J is TRBJ2-3 and V is TRBV29-1, with 13 bases fitting TRBD2. The CDR3 is 15 residues long. V dropped 6 bases and J dropped 5; count of bases not matched to a gene: 8. Germline V lookup: CDR1 SQVTM, CDR2 ANQGSEA. CDR3 protein: CSVDRTSGGLDTQYF. CDR3 bases: TGCAGCGTCGATAGGACTAGCGGGGGATTAGATACGCAGTATTTT.

The rearrangement links TRBV20-1 to TRBJ1-5; possible D gene TRBD1, 5 bases. Germline CDR1 and CDR2: DFQATT and SNEGSKA (reference sequence). Trimming took off 2 bases at V and 2 bases at J, with 16 bases between the two ends. The CDR3 length is 16 residues. CDR3 nucleotides: TGCAGTGCTAGAAGGGGCGGCTTATATGGCAATCAGCCCCAGCATTTT. Its translation: CSARRGGLYGNQPQHF.

The genes are TRBV28 and TRBJ2-3; D not resolved. The CDR3 covers 13 residues. CDR1 MDHEN and CDR2 SYDVKM come from the germline V gene. With 6 bases removed from V and 6 bases from J, the gap between germline ends came to 13 bases. The chain's CDR3 is CASSLTIFDTQYF. The CDR3 DNA reads as TGTGCCAGCAGCCTCACTATATTCGATACGCAGTATTTT.

This clonotype was recorded a few times. The chain links TRBV5-1 to TRBJ2-3, with a tentative D call TRBD1 (5 bases). Germline V CDR1 and CDR2: SGHRS, YFSETQ. Trimming removed 5 bases at V and 4 bases at J, with 17 bases between. The CDR3 runs to 15 residues. DNA for the CDR3: TGCGCCAGCAGACCTACCCTCTCGACAGCAGATACGCAGTATTTT. Protein sequence: CASRPTLSTADTQYF.

The chain uses TRBV4-3 and TRBJ2-3, with D unclear. V was clipped by 1 base and J by 4 bases, with 15 bases between them. The CDR3 covers 16 residues. Germline lookup yields CDR1 LGHNA and CDR2 YSLEER. In DNA form, the CDR3 reads TGCGCCAGCAGCCAAGTTATTTCGGCCGCAGCAGATACGCAGTATTTT. Translated: CASSQVISAAADTQYF.

The V call is TRBV20-1, the J call TRBJ2-1, with 7 bases identical to TRBD2. Germline CDR1 is DFQATT and CDR2 is SNEGSKA (reference sequence). V gave up 1 base and J gave up 13 bases; unmatched junction bases: 7. The CDR3 length is 12 residues. This chain's CDR3 is CSARARGDQQFF. The CDR3 nucleotides read TGCAGTGCTAGAGCCCGGGGGGATCAACAGTTCTTC.

The chain has TRBV3-1 and TRBJ2-2; D is unresolved. Per the germline V gene, CDR1 is LGHDT and CDR2 is YNNKEL (reference sequence). Deletions cut 1 base from V and 1 base from J, with 10 bases between. CDR3 length: 16 residues. The CDR3 reads CASSQGFGVNTGELFF. The CDR3 DNA follows: TGTGCCAGCAGCCAAGGATTCGGAGTGAACACCGGGGAGCTGTTTTTT.

The chain is built from TRBV12-3 or TRBV12-4 and TRBJ2-5; D possibly corresponds to TRBD2 (5 bases). V dropped 4 bases and J dropped 11 bases, with 23 bases sitting between them. This CDR3 is built from 15 residues. CDR3 in DNA: TGTGCCAGCAGTTCCCGGGATCCGATTACAAGTGAGCAGTACTTC. Protein: CASSSRDPITSEQYF.

Only a few counts were recorded for this clonotype. The genes are TRBV4-3 and TRBJ2-3, with TRBD1 matching over 9 bases. J was trimmed by 2 bases and V by 4 bases; bases with no gene match: 13. Germline CDR1 LGHNA, CDR2 YSLEER. The CDR3 covers 18 residues. The CDR3 sequence: CASSPQGLTGGHTDTQYF. The CDR3 DNA reads TGCGCCAGCAGCCCCCAAGGGTTAACAGGGGGCCACACAGATACGCAGTATTTT.

This chain connects TRBV6-5 to TRBJ2-1, with D perhaps matching TRBD1 (5 bases). The ends were cut back, 2 bases at V and 7 bases at J, with 12 bases in the middle. Germline-derived CDR1 and CDR2 are MNHEY and SVGAGI. The CDR3 consists of 14 residues. The CDR3 sequence: CASSYGFRGNEQFF. The CDR3 nucleotides are TGTGCCAGCAGTTACGGGTTTAGGGGTAATGAGCAGTTCTTC.

V usage is TRBV15 and J usage is TRBJ2-4, with 8 bases fitting TRBD1. V gave up 0 bases and J gave up 8 bases; unmatched junction bases: 9. The germline CDR1 and CDR2 sequences are LNHNV and YYDKDF (reference sequence). The CDR3 is 16 amino acids. The CDR3 DNA sequence: TGTGCCACCAGCAGAGAGGGTAGGACAGGGATCGACATTCAGTACTTC. Protein: CATSREGRTGIDIQYF.

The chain is built from TRBV7-9 and TRBJ1-5; D not resolved. The CDR3 length is 15 residues. Looked up from germline, CDR1 is SEHNR and CDR2 is FQNEAQ (reference sequence). V was clipped by 4 bases and J by 7 bases, with 17 bases between them. CDR3 protein: CASSSTQMEGQPQHF. CDR3 nucleotide sequence: TGTGCCAGCAGCTCGACCCAGATGGAAGGGCAGCCCCAGCATTTT.

The chain employs TRBV5-1 and TRBJ1-2; no clear D gene. This CDR3 is 14 amino acids long. Looked up from germline, CDR1 is SGHRS and CDR2 is YFSETQ. V was cut by 0 bases and J by 7 bases, with 13 bases left in between. The CDR3 loop is CASSLEPLSSGYTF. The CDR3 DNA reads TGCGCCAGCAGCTTGGAACCCCTAAGTTCTGGCTACACCTTC.

This chain links TRBV20-1 with TRBJ1-6; D gene ambiguous. Trimming shortened V by 6 bases and J by 13 bases, and 13 bases separated the two germline ends. The CDR3 is 11 residues long. Germline V gene lookup returns CDR1 DFQATT and CDR2 SNEGSKA (reference sequence). CDR3 protein: CSAPGLNPLHF. As DNA, the CDR3 is TGCAGTGCCCCCGGGCTGAACCCCCTCCACTTT.

V gene TRBV14 combines with J gene TRBJ2-1; 15 positions agree with TRBD2. The CDR3 totals 15 residues. V was clipped by 6 bases and J by 9 bases; unmatched bases: 6. CDR1 is SGHDN, CDR2 FVKESK, per germline. CDR3: CASSGTSGGRGEQFF. Here the CDR3 DNA reads TGTGCCAGCAGTGGGACTAGCGGGGGGCGTGGTGAGCAGTTCTTC.